The 4 T cell receptor beta chains below were found in one sample sequenced in a study of T cells in Graves' hyperthyroidism and ophthalmopathy. The investigators amplified TCR beta CDR3 regions from RNA transcripts. The TCR CDR3 first-round RT-PCR relied on the HTBI primer set. TCRdb processed the multiplex PCR reads anew with MiXCR; each CDR3 protein has one entry. Of 200,000 or so distinct CDR3 sequences in the sample, 17% were seen once. The sequenced sample consisted of blood. The receptors originated from a woman in her 50s with Graves' hyperthyroidism.

This clonotype occurred a few times. The chain is built from TRBV14 and TRBJ2-1, with D possibly matching TRBD2 (5 bases). CDR1 and CDR2 (germline): SGHDN, FVKESK. This CDR3 comprises 15 residues. Trimming shortened V by 0 bases and J by 9 bases, and 15 bases separated the two germline ends. The CDR3 sequence is CASSQDFGPEGEQFF. The DNA of the CDR3 is TGTGCCAGCAGCCAAGATTTTGGGCCCGAGGGTGAGCAGTTCTTC.

The chain combines TRBV5-5 with TRBJ1-6; the D is unclear. This CDR3 is 17 amino acids long. Germline CDR1 reads SGHKS; CDR2 reads YYEKEE (reference sequence). Trimming cost V 4 bases and J 0 bases, with 14 bases left between them. The CDR3, as DNA: TGTGCCAGCAGCCAAGACGAGTACAGCTCCTATAATTCACCCCTCCACTTT. Its translation is CASSQDEYSSYNSPLHF.

In this sample, this clonotype turned up a few times. CDR3 protein: CASSLGSVAGEYEQYF. The CDR3 DNA reads as TGTGCCAGCAGCTTAGGTTCGGTAGCGGGAGAATACGAGCAGTACTTC. V and J are TRBV7-6 and TRBJ2-7; 9 positions agree with TRBD2. The CDR3 totals 16 residues. The V segment lost 1 base and the J segment 4 bases; nucleotides outside the gene matches: 8. Per the germline V gene, CDR1 is SGHVS and CDR2 is FNYEAQ.

This clonotype was found many times. The V call is TRBV12-3 or TRBV12-4, the J call TRBJ2-7, with TRBD2 as a possible D gene (5 bases). The CDR3 length is 11 residues. Trimming left V 5 bases short and J 3 bases short, with 5 bases between. The CDR3, as DNA: TGTGCCAGCAGTGGAGGCTACGAGCAGTACTTC. This sequence encodes CASSGGYEQYF.